Presented here are 11 T cell receptor beta chains from one specimen sequenced in a study of cytomegalovirus exposure and HLA in healthy donors. Primers for the PCR totalled 60 Vbeta and 13 Jbeta. Sequenced by immunoSEQ multiplex PCR; TCRdb stores in-frame clones only, minus some. The sample has roughly 110,000 clones, 60% to 80% seen once. Sequenced: PBMCs. The receptors here all came from a human donor in good health.

V usage is TRBV30 and J usage is TRBJ2-1; 8 nucleotides match TRBD1. J was trimmed by 6 bases and V by 4 bases; bases with no gene match: 8. This CDR3 region has 14 residues. The germline gives CDR1 GTSNPN, CDR2 SVGIG (reference sequence). CDR3 residues: CAWKTGAISNEQFF. CDR3 sequence (DNA): TGTGCCTGGAAGACAGGGGCGATTAGCAATGAGCAGTTCTTC.

This clone was found a few times. This rearrangement joins TRBV19 to TRBJ1-1; 7 bases are shared with TRBD1. Trimming cost V 4 bases and J 0 bases; bases outside gene matches: 5. Germline lookup yields CDR1 LNHDA and CDR2 SQIVND (reference sequence). The CDR3 is 15 residues long. The CDR3 nucleotides are TGTGCCAGTAGTACAAAGGACAGGATGAACACTGAAGCTTTCTTT. Its translation is CASSTKDRMNTEAFF.

This rearrangement joins TRBV6-5 to TRBJ2-7; TRBD2 matches 9 bases. This CDR3 is 14 amino acids long. Trimming took 4 bases from V and 7 from J; bases not matched to a gene: 8. Germline V gives CDR1 MNHEY, CDR2 SVGAGI. Here the CDR3 reads CASSSLTSGLEQYF. DNA of the CDR3: TGTGCCAGCAGTTCCTTGACTAGCGGATTAGAGCAGTACTTC.

The chain is built from TRBV2 and TRBJ2-5, with 7 positions matching TRBD2. Germline loops: CDR1 SNHLY, CDR2 FYNNEI. The CDR3 runs to 11 residues. Unmatched junction bases numbered 6, after V lost 6 bases and J lost 11 bases. The CDR3 nucleotides are TGTGCCAGCAGACCTCTAGCGGAGCAGTACTTC. It translates to CASRPLAEQYF. Drawing the rest from reference TRBV2 and TRBJ2-5, the complete variable domain is EPEVTQTPSHQVTQMGQEVILRCVPISNHLYFYWYRQILGQKVEFLVSFYNNEISEKSEIFDDQFSVERPDGSNFTLKIRSTKLEDSAMYFCASRPLAEQYFGPGTRLLVL.

This sequence joins TRBV9 and TRBJ2-7; 8 nucleotides line up with TRBD1. After removal of 3 bases from V and 1 base from J, the junction contained 6 bases not matched to a gene. Germline CDR1 reads SGDLS; CDR2 reads YYNGEE. The CDR3 loop spans 15 amino acids. The CDR3 sequence is CASSAGGITSYEQYF. In DNA, the CDR3 is TGTGCCAGCAGCGCAGGGGGCATAACGTCCTACGAGCAGTACTTC.

The chain combines TRBV2 with TRBJ2-3; 10 positions match TRBD1. CDR3 length: 15 residues. After removal of 8 bases from V and 6 bases from J, the junction contained 11 bases not matched to a gene. CDR1 and CDR2 from the germline V gene are SNHLY and FYNNEI. The CDR3 region is CASHGDRGPTDTQYF. The DNA for the CDR3 is TGTGCCAGCCATGGGGACAGGGGCCCTACGGATACGCAGTATTTT.

This clone turned up a few times. The chain combines TRBV6-5 with TRBJ2-7, with D perhaps TRBD1 (6 bases). The CDR3 covers 15 residues. The V gene's germline CDR1 is MNHEY and CDR2 SVGAGI. V was pared by 8 bases and J by 0 bases, with 17 bases between. CDR3 in amino acids: CASAKRGYNSYEQYF. The CDR3 DNA reads TGTGCCAGCGCTAAAAGGGGGTATAACTCCTACGAGCAGTACTTC.

This chain joins TRBV5-4 and TRBJ1-2; 7 nucleotides agree with TRBD1. The germline V gene encodes CDR1 SGHNT and CDR2 YYREEE (reference sequence). CDR3 length: 16 amino acids. The junction had 8 bases not matched to a gene; V was cut back by 1 base and J by 2 bases. The CDR3 is CASSLLPQGQNYGYTF. Here the CDR3 DNA reads TGTGCCAGCAGCTTGCTCCCCCAGGGACAGAACTATGGCTACACCTTC.

The chain employs TRBV19 and TRBJ1-6; 10 bases agree with TRBD1. The germline V gene encodes CDR1 LNHDA and CDR2 SQIVND (reference sequence). V shed 4 bases, J shed 7 bases, and the junction held 4 bases outside the gene matches. There are 15 residues in the CDR3. CDR3 in DNA: TGTGCCAGTAGTACGTCGGGACAGGGGAATTCACCCCTCCACTTT. Translation gives CASSTSGQGNSPLHF.

V gene TRBV15 combines with J gene TRBJ2-1, with 9 bases identical to TRBD2. The germline V gene has CDR1 LNHNV and CDR2 YYDKDF (reference sequence). There are 15 residues in the CDR3. V was clipped by 6 bases and J by 8 bases; unmatched bases: 11. CDR3 loop: CATRPAGAGGDEQFF. Written as DNA, the CDR3 is TGTGCCACCAGGCCAGCGGGAGCGGGAGGCGATGAGCAGTTCTTC.

The chain couples TRBV5-1 to TRBJ2-1, with D possibly being TRBD2 (6 bases). Germline loops: CDR1 SGHRS, CDR2 YFSETQ. V lost 3 bases to trimming and J lost 9 bases, with 22 bases between them. The CDR3 extends over 16 amino acids. For the CDR3, the DNA is TGCGCCAGCAGCTCCGGGTCAGGACTCCTCGGGAGTGAGCAGTTCTTC. Translating it yields CASSSGSGLLGSEQFF.